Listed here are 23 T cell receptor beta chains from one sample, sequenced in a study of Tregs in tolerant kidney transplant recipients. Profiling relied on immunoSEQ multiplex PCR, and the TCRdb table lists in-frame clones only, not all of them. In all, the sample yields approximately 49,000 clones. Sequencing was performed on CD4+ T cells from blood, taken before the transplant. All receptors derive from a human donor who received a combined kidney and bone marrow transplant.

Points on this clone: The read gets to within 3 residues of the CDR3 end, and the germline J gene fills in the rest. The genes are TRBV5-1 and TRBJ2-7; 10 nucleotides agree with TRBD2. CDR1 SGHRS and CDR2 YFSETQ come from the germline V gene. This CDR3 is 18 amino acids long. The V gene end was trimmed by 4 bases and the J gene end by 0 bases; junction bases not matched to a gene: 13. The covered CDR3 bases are TGCGCCAGCAGCCCGCAGACTAGCGGGTTGGCGAGCTCCTACGAG. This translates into CASSPQTSGLASSYE. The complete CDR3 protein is CASSPQTSGLASSYEQYF.

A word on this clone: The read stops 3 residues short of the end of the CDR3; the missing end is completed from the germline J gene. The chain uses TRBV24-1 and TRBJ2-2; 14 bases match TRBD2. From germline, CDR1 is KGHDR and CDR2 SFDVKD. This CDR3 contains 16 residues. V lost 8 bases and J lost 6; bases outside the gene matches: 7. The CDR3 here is CATTPRGLAGAGELFF. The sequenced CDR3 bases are TGTGCCACCACCCCCAGGGGACTAGCGGGAGCCGGGGAG.

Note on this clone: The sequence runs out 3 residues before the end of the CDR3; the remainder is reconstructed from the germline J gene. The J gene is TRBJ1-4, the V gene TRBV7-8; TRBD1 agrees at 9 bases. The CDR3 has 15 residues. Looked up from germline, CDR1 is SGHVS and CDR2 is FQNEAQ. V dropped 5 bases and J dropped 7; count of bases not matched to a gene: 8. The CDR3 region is CASSLYRDRVEKLFF. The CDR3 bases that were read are TGTGCCAGCAGCCTTTACCGGGACAGGGTTGAAAAA.

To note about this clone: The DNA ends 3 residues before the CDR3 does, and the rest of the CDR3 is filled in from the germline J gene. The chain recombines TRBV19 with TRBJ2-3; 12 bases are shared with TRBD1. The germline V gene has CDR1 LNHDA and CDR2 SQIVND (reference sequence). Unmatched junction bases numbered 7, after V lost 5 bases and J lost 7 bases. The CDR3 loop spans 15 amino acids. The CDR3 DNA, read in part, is TGTGCCAGTAGTGTCCGGGACAGGGGGCCGAATACG. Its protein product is CASSVRDRGPNT. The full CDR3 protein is CASSVRDRGPNTQYF.

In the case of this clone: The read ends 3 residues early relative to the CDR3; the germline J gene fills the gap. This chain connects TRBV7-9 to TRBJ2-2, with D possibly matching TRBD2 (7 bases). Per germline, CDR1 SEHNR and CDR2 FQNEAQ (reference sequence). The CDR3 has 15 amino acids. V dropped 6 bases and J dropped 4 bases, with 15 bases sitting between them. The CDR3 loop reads CASSKQGGGTGELFF. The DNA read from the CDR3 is TGTGCCAGCAGTAAACAGGGCGGGGGCACCGGGGAG.

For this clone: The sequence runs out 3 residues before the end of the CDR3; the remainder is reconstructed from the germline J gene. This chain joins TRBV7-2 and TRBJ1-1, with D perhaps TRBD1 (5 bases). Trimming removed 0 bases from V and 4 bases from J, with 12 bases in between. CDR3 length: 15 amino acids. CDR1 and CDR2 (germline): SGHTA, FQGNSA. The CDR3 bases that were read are TGTGCCAGCAGCTTAGCGGCAGGGTCACTCACTGAA. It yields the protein CASSLAAGSLTE. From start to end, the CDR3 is CASSLAAGSLTEAFF.

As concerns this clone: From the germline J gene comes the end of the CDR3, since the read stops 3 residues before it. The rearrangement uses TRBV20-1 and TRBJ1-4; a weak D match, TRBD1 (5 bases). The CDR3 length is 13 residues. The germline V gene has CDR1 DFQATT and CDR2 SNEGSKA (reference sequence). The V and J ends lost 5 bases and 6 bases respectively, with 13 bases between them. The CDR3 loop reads CSAPSGHHEKLFF. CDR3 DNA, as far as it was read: TGCAGTGCTCCCTCAGGACATCATGAAAAA.

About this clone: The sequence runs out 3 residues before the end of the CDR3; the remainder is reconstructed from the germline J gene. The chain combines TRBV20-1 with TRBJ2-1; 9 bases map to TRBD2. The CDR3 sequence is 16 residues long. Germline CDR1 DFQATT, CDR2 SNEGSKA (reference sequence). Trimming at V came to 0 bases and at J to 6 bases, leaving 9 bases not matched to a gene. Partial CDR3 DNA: TGCAGTGCTAGAGAGAGGGGCGGGGGGGCCGGCAATGAG. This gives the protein CSARERGGGAGNE. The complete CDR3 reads CSARERGGGAGNEQFF.

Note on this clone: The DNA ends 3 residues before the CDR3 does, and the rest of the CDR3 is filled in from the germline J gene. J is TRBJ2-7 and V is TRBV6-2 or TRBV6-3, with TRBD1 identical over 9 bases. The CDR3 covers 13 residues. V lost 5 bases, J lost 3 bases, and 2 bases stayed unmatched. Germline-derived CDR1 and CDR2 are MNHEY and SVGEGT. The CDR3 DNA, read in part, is TGTGCCAGCAGTAGGGACAGGGTCTACGAG. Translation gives CASSRDRVYE. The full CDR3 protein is CASSRDRVYEQYF.

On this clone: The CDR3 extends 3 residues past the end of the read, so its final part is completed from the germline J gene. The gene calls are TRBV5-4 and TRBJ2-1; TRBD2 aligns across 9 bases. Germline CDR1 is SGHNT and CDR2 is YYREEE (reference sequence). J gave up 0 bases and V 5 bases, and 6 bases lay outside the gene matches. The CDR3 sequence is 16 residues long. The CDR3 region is CASRAQTSGSYNEQFF. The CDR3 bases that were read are TGTGCCAGCAGAGCTCAGACTAGCGGCTCCTACAATGAG.

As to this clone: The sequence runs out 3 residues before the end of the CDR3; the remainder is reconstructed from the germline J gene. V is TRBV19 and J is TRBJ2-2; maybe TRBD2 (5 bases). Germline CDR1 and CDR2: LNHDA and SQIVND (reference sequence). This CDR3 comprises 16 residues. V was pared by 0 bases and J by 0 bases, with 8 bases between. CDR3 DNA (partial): TGTGCCAGTAGTATAGATCGGGGTTCGAACACCGGGGAG. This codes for CASSIDRGSNTGE. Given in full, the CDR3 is CASSIDRGSNTGELFF.

The DNA read from the CDR3 is TGCAGTGCTAGAGATCAGAACTACGAG. Translated: CSARDQNYE. The whole CDR3 protein is CSARDQNYEQYF. The J gene is TRBJ2-7, the V gene TRBV20-1, with D unresolved. Read coverage stops 3 residues before the CDR3 terminus; the germline J gene supplies the remainder. Germline V CDR1 and CDR2: DFQATT, SNEGSKA (reference sequence). The V gene lost 0 bases and the J gene lost 3 bases, with 6 bases spanning the gap. CDR3 length equals 12 residues.

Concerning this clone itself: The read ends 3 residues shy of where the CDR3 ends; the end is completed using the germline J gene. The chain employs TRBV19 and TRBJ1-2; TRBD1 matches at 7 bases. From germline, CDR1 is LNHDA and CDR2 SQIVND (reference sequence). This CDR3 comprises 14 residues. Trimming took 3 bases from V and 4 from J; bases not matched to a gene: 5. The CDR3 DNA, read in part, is TGTGCCAGTAGTATCTCCAGGGACAGCTATGGC. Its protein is CASSISRDSYG. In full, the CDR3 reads CASSISRDSYGYTF.

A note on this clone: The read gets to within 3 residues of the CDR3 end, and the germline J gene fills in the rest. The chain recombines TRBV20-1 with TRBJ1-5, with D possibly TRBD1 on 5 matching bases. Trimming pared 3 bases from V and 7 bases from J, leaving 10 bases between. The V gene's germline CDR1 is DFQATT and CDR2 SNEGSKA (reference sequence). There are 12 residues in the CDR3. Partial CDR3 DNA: TGCAGTGCTAGGGCAGGGCCCCAGCCC. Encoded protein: CSARAGPQP. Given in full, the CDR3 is CSARAGPQPQHF.

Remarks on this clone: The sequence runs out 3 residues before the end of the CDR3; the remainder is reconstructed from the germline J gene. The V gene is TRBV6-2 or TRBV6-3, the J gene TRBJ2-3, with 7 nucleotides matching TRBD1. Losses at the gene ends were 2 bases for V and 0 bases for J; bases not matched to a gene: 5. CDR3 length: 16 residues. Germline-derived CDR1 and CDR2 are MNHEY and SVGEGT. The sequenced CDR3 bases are TGTGCCAGCAGTTACGGGGGACAGACCAGCACAGATACG. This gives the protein CASSYGGQTSTDT. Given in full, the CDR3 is CASSYGGQTSTDTQYF.

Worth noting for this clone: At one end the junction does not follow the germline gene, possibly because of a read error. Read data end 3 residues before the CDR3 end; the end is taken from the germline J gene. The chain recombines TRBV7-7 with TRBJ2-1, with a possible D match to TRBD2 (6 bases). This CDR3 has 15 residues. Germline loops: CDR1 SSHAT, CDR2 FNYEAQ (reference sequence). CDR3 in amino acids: CASSLGSGSRYEQFF. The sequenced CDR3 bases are TGTGCTAGCAGCTTAGGTAGCGGATCCCGATATGAG.

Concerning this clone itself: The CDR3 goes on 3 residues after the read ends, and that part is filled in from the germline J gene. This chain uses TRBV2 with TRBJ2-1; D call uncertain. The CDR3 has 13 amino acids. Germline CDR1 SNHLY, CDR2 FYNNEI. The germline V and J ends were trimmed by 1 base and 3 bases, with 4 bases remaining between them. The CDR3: CASSEDSYNEQFF. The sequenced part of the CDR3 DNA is TGTGCCAGCAGTGAAGACAGCTACAATGAG.

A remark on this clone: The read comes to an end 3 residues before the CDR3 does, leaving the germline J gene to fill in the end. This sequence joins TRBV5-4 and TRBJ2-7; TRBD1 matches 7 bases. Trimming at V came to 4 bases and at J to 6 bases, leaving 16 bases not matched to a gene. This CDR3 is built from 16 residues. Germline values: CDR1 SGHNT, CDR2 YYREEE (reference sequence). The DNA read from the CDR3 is TGTGCCAGCAGCGTTACAGGGGCAGGGCCAACAGGCGAG. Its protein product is CASSVTGAGPTGE. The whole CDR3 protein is CASSVTGAGPTGEQYF.

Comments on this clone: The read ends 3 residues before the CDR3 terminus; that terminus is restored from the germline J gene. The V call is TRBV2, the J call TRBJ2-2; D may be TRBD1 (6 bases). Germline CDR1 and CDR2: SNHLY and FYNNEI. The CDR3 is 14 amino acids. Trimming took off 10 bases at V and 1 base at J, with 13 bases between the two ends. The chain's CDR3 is CAKSPGQNTGELFF. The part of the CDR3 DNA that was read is TGTGCCAAATCCCCGGGACAGAACACCGGGGAG.

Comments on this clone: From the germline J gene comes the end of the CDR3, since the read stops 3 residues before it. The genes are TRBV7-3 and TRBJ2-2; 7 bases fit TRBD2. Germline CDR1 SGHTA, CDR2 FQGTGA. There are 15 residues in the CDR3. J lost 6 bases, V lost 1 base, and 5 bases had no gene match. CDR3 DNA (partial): TGTGCCAGCAGCTTAAGGGCTAGCGGACCCGGGGAG. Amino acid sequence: CASSLRASGPGE. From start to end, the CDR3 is CASSLRASGPGELFF. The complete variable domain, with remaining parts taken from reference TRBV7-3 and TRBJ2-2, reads GAGVSQTPSNKVTEKGKYVELRCDPISGHTALYWYRQSLGQGPEFLIYFQGTGAADDSGLPNDRFFAVRPEGSVSTLKIQRTERGDSAVYLCASSLRASGPGELFFGEGSRLTVL.

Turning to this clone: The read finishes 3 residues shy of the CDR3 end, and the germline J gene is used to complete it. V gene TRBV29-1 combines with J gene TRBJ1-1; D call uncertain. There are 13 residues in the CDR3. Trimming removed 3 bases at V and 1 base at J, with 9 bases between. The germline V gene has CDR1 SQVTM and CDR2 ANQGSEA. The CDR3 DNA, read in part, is TGCAGCGTTGAGTTGGCAGAGAACACTGAA. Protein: CSVELAENTE. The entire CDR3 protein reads CSVELAENTEAFF. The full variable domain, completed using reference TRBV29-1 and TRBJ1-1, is SAVISQKPSRDICQRGTSLTIQCQVDSQVTMMFWYRQQPGQSLTLIATANQGSEATYESGFVIDKFPISRPNLTFSTLTVSNMSPEDSSIYLCSVELAENTEAFFGQGTRLTVV.

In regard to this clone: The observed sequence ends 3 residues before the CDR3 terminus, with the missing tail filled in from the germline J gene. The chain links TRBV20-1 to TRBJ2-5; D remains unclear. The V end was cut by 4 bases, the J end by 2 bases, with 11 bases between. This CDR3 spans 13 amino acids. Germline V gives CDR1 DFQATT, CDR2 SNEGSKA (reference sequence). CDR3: CSANFNWQETQYF. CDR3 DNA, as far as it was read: TGCAGTGCTAATTTTAACTGGCAAGAGACC.

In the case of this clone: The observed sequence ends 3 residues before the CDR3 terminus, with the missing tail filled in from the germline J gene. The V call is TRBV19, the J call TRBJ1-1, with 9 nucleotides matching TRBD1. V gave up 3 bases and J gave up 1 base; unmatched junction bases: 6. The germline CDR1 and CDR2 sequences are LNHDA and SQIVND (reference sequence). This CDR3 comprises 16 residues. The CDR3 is CASSISGQGWNTEAFF. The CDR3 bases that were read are TGTGCCAGTAGTATTTCGGGACAGGGTTGGAACACTGAA.